This TCR beta chain was identified in a study of lymphopenia after photon versus proton radiotherapy. Study-wide points: Better survival with proton therapy was suggested as possible, not demonstrated. Post-nadir TCR diversity decline inversely tracked overall survival among those who died. After lymphocyte nadir, photon-treated repertoires showed oligoclonal expansion, especially CD8+ Temra. Under photons, naive T cells and diversity fell while effector/memory populations rose.

As to this clone: Antigen unknown.

CDR3 length: 16 amino acids. In germline, CDR1 is SGHVS, CDR2 FQNEAQ. Trimming took 5 bases from V and 1 from J; bases not matched to a gene: 5. The method was immunoSEQ multiplex PCR; TCRdb's version includes in-frame clones alone and lacks a portion of them. The repertoire holds some 25,000 clones, with around 83% as singletons. The sequence was obtained from a woman between 50 and 59 years old with pancreatic cancer. This rearrangement joins TRBV7-8 to TRBJ2-3, with 11 bases lining up with TRBD2. Sample: peripheral blood, taken from a patient treated with photon-based radiotherapy. The CDR3 spells CASSDGLAGGTDTQYF. CDR3 nucleotide sequence: TGTGCCAGCAGCGATGGACTAGCGGGCGGCACAGATACGCAGTATTTT.